Shown below are 8 T cell receptor beta chains from a single sample sequenced in a study of patients and donors after allogeneic stem cell transplantation. TCRdb analysed the RT-PCR reads with MiXCR anew, one entry per CDR3 protein. This sample carries about 400,000 distinct CDR3 sequences, more than 15% of them seen once, and the ten largest clones take just over 7%. The sample taken for sequencing was blood, either unsorted or a sorted T cell fraction (not recorded which). The receptors come from a human donor who was either an allogeneic HSCT recipient or a stem cell or donor lymphocyte infusion donor (not recorded which). It is not recorded whose cells these are; they may come from a transplant donor.

This rearrangement joins TRBV10-3 to TRBJ1-1, with 7 bases lining up with TRBD1. The CDR3 length is 14 residues. CDR1 is ENHRY, CDR2 SYGVKD, per germline. V was clipped by 6 bases and J by 2 bases; unmatched bases: 6. The CDR3 spells CAIRGGQRNTEAFF. The CDR3 DNA is TGTGCCATCAGGGGGGGACAGAGAAACACTGAAGCTTTCTTT.

The V call is TRBV28, the J call TRBJ1-5; 8 nucleotides line up with TRBD1. The CDR3 runs to 14 residues. Trimming took 5 bases from V and 2 from J; bases not matched to a gene: 2. In germline, CDR1 is MDHEN, CDR2 SYDVKM. The DNA of the CDR3 is TGTGCCAGCAGTGTCAGGGGGCGCAATCAGCCCCAGCATTTT. Translating it yields CASSVRGRNQPQHF.

The table lists this clonotype with a few counts. The rearrangement joins TRBV7-9 to TRBJ1-1, with no clear D. V was clipped by 5 bases and J by 5 bases, with 12 bases between them. The CDR3 length is 13 residues. In germline, CDR1 is SEHNR, CDR2 FQNEAQ (reference sequence). CDR3 protein: CASSPTMGTEAFF. CDR3 DNA sequence: TGTGCCAGCAGCCCCACGATGGGGACTGAAGCTTTCTTT. Full variable domain (rest looked up from reference TRBV7-9 and TRBJ1-1): DTGVSQNPRHKITKRGQNVTFRCDPISEHNRLYWYRQTLGQGPEFLTYFQNEAQLEKSRLLSDRFSAERPKGSFSTLEIQRTEQGDSAMYLCASSPTMGTEAFFGQGTRLTVV.

In its sample, this clonotype was seen a few times. This chain links TRBV29-1 with TRBJ2-3; 10 nucleotides match TRBD2. Trimming cost V 8 bases and J 8 bases; bases outside gene matches: 19. There are 16 residues in the CDR3. Germline-derived CDR1 and CDR2 are SQVTM and ANQGSEA. This CDR3 reads CSPWTSGEGLSGTQYF. The CDR3 nucleotides are TGCAGCCCCTGGACTAGCGGAGAGGGACTTAGCGGTACGCAGTATTTT.

The sample holds a few counts of this clonotype. V gene TRBV10-3 combines with J gene TRBJ2-7, with D possibly matching TRBD1 (5 bases). There are 13 residues in the CDR3. The V gene lost 3 bases and the J gene lost 3 bases, with 9 bases spanning the gap. The germline V gene encodes CDR1 ENHRY and CDR2 SYGVKD. The CDR3 spells CAISEGQGYEQYF. The DNA for the CDR3 is TGTGCCATCAGTGAAGGGCAGGGCTACGAGCAGTACTTC.

This clonotype has more than one count but fewer than ten. The CDR3 is CASSPLAGVAEQFF. The CDR3 bases are TGTGCCAGCAGCCCCCTCGCGGGGGTAGCTGAGCAGTTCTTC. The chain combines TRBV7-3 with TRBJ2-1, with 7 bases matching TRBD2. The CDR3 is 14 amino acids. Trimming removed 5 bases from V and 9 bases from J; junction bases left unmatched: 10. Germline loops: CDR1 SGHTA, CDR2 FQGTGA.

This clonotype was counted only a few times. The V call is TRBV10-2, the J call TRBJ2-1, with D perhaps TRBD2 (5 bases). V lost 1 base and J 6 bases, leaving 13 bases between the germline ends. The germline V gene encodes CDR1 WSHSY and CDR2 SAAADI. The CDR3 contains 15 residues. CDR3 coding DNA: TGCGCCAGCAGTGAGTTGGGGAGCTACCGCAATGAGCAGTTCTTC. This codes for CASSELGSYRNEQFF.

This chain joins TRBV12-3 or TRBV12-4 and TRBJ2-7, with D unclear. Between the trimmed V and J ends, which lost 5 bases and 2 bases, there was a span of 13 bases. This CDR3 is built from 14 residues. In DNA, the CDR3 is TGTGCCAGCAGTACGGGCACCCGAGCCTACGAGCAGTACTTC. Encoded protein: CASSTGTRAYEQYF.